These 15 T cell receptor beta chains were all obtained from the same sample, sequenced in a study of human T cells and chemical hapten exposure. TCRdb processed the RACE reads anew with MiXCR; each CDR3 protein has one entry. The sample has 75,000 to 100,000 distinct CDR3 sequences, approximately 10% seen once. Time point of the sample: patch test 1, 2 weeks after DPC sensitization. Specified treatment: therapeutic diphenylcyclopropenone sensitization with weekly scalp DPC. The sample in question was whole blood, obtained in connection with sensitization to the hapten diphenylcyclopropenone (DPC). The receptors shown here come from a man in his forties with alopecia areata. Some clones in this sample may be carry-over from other donors' samples.

There are a few counts of this clonotype. The chain has TRBV28 and TRBJ2-1; D remains ambiguous. CDR3 size: 12 residues. V lost 5 bases and J lost 5, with 7 bases in between. Germline CDR1 MDHEN, CDR2 SYDVKM. The CDR3 region has the DNA TGTGCCAGCAGTGTTGCCAACAATGAGCAGTTCTTC. As protein: CASSVANNEQFF.

The chain employs TRBV27 and TRBJ1-5; D uncertain. The CDR3 has 16 amino acids. Trimming took 0 bases from V and 0 from J, leaving 9 bases between them. CDR1 MNHEY and CDR2 SMNVEV come from the germline V gene (reference sequence). The CDR3 sequence: CASSLSSQYSNQPQHF. For the CDR3, the DNA is TGTGCCAGCAGTTTATCGTCGCAGTATAGCAATCAGCCCCAGCATTTT.

The chain has TRBV30 and TRBJ2-3, with 7 positions matching TRBD1. The CDR3 length is 12 residues. Germline V gives CDR1 GTSNPN, CDR2 SVGIG (reference sequence). With V trimmed by 3 bases and J by 8 bases, 5 bases remained unmatched. The CDR3 DNA follows: TGTGCCTGGAGGACAGGGCAGGGTACGCAGTATTTT. Amino acid sequence: CAWRTGQGTQYF.

The CDR3 DNA sequence: TGTGCCAGCAGCTCCGGGACAGGGGGACTAGCGGGCGCATTGAATACGCAGTATTTT. This codes for CASSSGTGGLAGALNTQYF. The chain has TRBV7-9 and TRBJ2-3; D might be TRBD2 (12 bases). Per germline, CDR1 SEHNR and CDR2 FQNEAQ (reference sequence). Trimming shortened V by 4 bases and J by 7 bases, and 30 bases separated the two germline ends. The CDR3 sequence is 19 residues long.

In its sample, this clonotype was seen many times. The V gene is TRBV5-1, the J gene TRBJ2-7, with D possibly being TRBD1 or TRBD2 (5 bases each). Trimming removed 4 bases from V and 4 bases from J, with 18 bases in between. The CDR3 consists of 15 residues. Germline lookup yields CDR1 SGHRS and CDR2 YFSETQ. CDR3 sequence reads: CASSLGATDGYEQYF. CDR3 DNA sequence: TGCGCCAGCAGCCTCGGGGCAACAGACGGTTACGAGCAGTACTTC. The full variable domain, rest sourced from reference TRBV5-1 and TRBJ2-7, is KAGVTQTPRYLIKTRGQQVTLSCSPISGHRSVSWYQQTPGQGLQFLFEYFSETQRNKGNFPGRFSGRQFSNSRSEMNVSTLELGDSALYLCASSLGATDGYEQYFGPGTRLTVT.

There are many counts of this clonotype. V and J are TRBV13 and TRBJ1-5; the D is unclear. Trimming removed 0 bases at V and 4 bases at J, with 1 base between. Germline V CDR1 and CDR2: PRHDT, FYEKMQ (reference sequence). CDR3 length: 12 residues. The CDR3 is CASSLGNQPQHF. CDR3 nucleotide sequence: TGTGCCAGCAGCTTAGGGAATCAGCCCCAGCATTTT.

This clonotype was found a few times. The chain is built from TRBV4-3 and TRBJ2-2; 9 nucleotides match TRBD2. The ends lost 0 bases at V and 7 bases at J; junction bases unmatched: 6. The CDR3 has 16 amino acids. Germline V gene data show CDR1 as LGHNA and CDR2 as YSLEER. The CDR3 here is CASSQDFAGGHGELFF. CDR3 sequence (DNA): TGCGCCAGCAGCCAAGATTTCGCGGGAGGGCACGGGGAGCTGTTTTTT.

This clonotype has at least ten counts. The chain uses TRBV9 and TRBJ2-1; D remains unclear. V was pared by 3 bases and J by 2 bases, with 6 bases between. This CDR3 is built from 13 residues. Germline loops: CDR1 SGDLS, CDR2 YYNGEE. Here the CDR3 DNA reads TGTGCCAGCAGCGAGACCACCTACAATGAGCAGTTCTTC. This gives the protein CASSETTYNEQFF.

This clonotype came up many times. This rearrangement joins TRBV14 to TRBJ2-1, with 13 positions matching TRBD2. The germline V gene encodes CDR1 SGHDN and CDR2 FVKESK. The CDR3 has 15 amino acids. Germline trimming cut 4 bases from V and 8 bases from J; bases unmatched to any gene: 5. CDR3 in amino acids: CASSLRLAGGDEQFF. CDR3 bases: TGTGCCAGCAGCCTTCGACTAGCGGGAGGAGATGAGCAGTTCTTC. Combining the CDR3 with reference TRBV14 and TRBJ2-1 gives the whole variable domain EAGVTQFPSHSVIEKGQTVTLRCDPISGHDNLYWYRRVMGKEIKFLLHFVKESKQDESGMPNNRFLAERTGGTYSTLKVQPAELEDSGVYFCASSLRLAGGDEQFFGPGTRLTVL.

This clonotype was found many times. The chain joins TRBV7-8 to TRBJ1-5; D possibly corresponds to TRBD1 (5 bases). CDR1 and CDR2 (germline): SGHVS, FQNEAQ. This CDR3 comprises 15 residues. Trimming took 0 bases from V and 2 from J, leaving 8 bases between them. This CDR3 is CASSLAVGGNQPQHF. Here the CDR3 DNA reads TGTGCCAGCAGCTTAGCCGTGGGGGGCAATCAGCCCCAGCATTTT.

The chain couples TRBV4-2 to TRBJ1-1; 11 bases align to TRBD1. The CDR3 is 23 residues long. CDR1 and CDR2 (germline): LGHNA, YNFKEQ. V was clipped by 2 bases and J by 0 bases; unmatched bases: 23. CDR3 in amino acids: CASSQHPLYSGQGDFSMNTEAFF. In nucleotides, the CDR3 is TGTGCCAGCAGCCAACACCCCTTGTACTCGGGACAGGGGGATTTCTCGATGAACACTGAAGCTTTCTTT.

The V call is TRBV27, the J call TRBJ2-1; TRBD1 matches at 8 bases. This CDR3 has 16 amino acids. With 2 bases clipped from V and 5 bases from J, the junction kept 8 bases outside the gene matches. From germline, CDR1 is MNHEY and CDR2 SMNVEV (reference sequence). CDR3 DNA sequence: TGTGCCAGCAGTTTACTGGACAGGGTTATGCACAATGAGCAGTTCTTC. Translating gives CASSLLDRVMHNEQFF.

This clonotype has more than one count but fewer than ten. The rearrangement joins TRBV7-8 to TRBJ2-2; 12 nucleotides match TRBD1. The CDR3 runs 16 residues. Germline CDR1 is SGHVS and CDR2 is FQNEAQ. The J segment lost 6 bases and the V segment lost 5 bases, leaving 7 bases of the junction unmatched. The CDR3: CASSPVGQGAPGELFF. The CDR3 nucleotides are TGTGCCAGCAGCCCAGTGGGACAGGGGGCTCCCGGGGAGCTGTTTTTT. The full variable domain, with the rest looked up from reference TRBV7-8 and TRBJ2-2, is GAGVSQSPRYKVAKRGQDVALRCDPISGHVSLFWYQQALGQGPEFLTYFQNEAQLDKSGLPSDRFFAERPEGSVSTLKIQRTQQEDSAVYLCASSPVGQGAPGELFFGEGSRLTVL.

At least ten counts were recorded for this clonotype. J is TRBJ2-3 and V is TRBV20-1; D not resolved. Germline CDR1 DFQATT, CDR2 SNEGSKA (reference sequence). This CDR3 is built from 15 residues. V was clipped by 0 bases and J by 4 bases, with 14 bases between them. The CDR3 coding sequence is TGCAGTGCTAGAGATCCCTGGAGTCTCGCAGATACGCAGTATTTT. It is translated as CSARDPWSLADTQYF.

Only a few counts were recorded for this clonotype. V gene TRBV20-1 combines with J gene TRBJ2-7, with 9 nucleotides matching TRBD2. The CDR3 consists of 13 residues. Per germline, CDR1 DFQATT and CDR2 SNEGSKA (reference sequence). With V trimmed by 3 bases and J by 4 bases, 4 bases remained unmatched. For the CDR3, the DNA is TGCAGTGCTAGTATTAGCGGGAGTTACGAGCAGTACTTC. This gives the protein CSASISGSYEQYF.